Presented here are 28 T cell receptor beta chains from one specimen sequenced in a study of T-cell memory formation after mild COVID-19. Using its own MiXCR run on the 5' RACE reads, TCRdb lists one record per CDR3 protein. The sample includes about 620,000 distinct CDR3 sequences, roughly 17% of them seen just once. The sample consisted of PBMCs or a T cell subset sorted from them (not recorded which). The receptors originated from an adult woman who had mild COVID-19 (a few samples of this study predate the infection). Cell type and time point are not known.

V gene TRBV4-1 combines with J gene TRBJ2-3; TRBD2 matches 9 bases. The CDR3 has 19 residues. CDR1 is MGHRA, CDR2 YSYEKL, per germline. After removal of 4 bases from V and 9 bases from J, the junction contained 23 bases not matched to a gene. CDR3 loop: CASSPQGSSGRWRPRTQYF. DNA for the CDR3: TGCGCCAGCAGCCCACAGGGGAGTAGCGGGAGATGGCGCCCCCGGACGCAGTATTTT.

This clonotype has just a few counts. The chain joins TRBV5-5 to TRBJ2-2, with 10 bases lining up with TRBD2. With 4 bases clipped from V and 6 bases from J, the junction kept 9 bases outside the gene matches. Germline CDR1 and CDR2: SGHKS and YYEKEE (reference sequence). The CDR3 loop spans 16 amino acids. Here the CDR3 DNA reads TGTGCCAGCAGCCCGGGGAGCGGGAGGGCCTCCGGGGAGCTGTTTTTT. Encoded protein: CASSPGSGRASGELFF.

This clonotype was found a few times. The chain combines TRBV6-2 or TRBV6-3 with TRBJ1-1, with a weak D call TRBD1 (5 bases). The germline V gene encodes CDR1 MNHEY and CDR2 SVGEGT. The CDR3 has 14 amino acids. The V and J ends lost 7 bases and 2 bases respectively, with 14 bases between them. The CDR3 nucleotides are TGTGCCAGCATCGTTGACAGTAGTAACACTGAAGCTTTCTTT. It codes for CASIVDSSNTEAFF.

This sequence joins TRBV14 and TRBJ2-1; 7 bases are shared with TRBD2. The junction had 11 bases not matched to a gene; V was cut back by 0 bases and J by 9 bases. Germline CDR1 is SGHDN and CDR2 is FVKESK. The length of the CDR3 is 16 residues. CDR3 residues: CASSQDGLAVRGEQFF. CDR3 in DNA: TGTGCCAGCAGCCAAGACGGGCTAGCGGTTAGGGGTGAGCAGTTCTTC. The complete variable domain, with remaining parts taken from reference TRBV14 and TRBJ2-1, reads EAGVTQFPSHSVIEKGQTVTLRCDPISGHDNLYWYRRVMGKEIKFLLHFVKESKQDESGMPNNRFLAERTGGTYSTLKVQPAELEDSGVYFCASSQDGLAVRGEQFFGPGTRLTVL.

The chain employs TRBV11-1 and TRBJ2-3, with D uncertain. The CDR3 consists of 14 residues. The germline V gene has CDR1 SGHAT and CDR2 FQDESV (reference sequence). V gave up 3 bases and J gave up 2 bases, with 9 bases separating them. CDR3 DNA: TGTGCCAGCAGCTTGACACTACCCACAGATACGCAGTATTTT. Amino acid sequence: CASSLTLPTDTQYF.

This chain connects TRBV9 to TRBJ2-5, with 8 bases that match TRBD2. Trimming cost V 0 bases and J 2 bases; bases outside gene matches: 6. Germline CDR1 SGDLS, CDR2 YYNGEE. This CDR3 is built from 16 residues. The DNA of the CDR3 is TGTGCCAGCAGCGTAGAGGTAGCGGGACCACAAGAGACCCAGTACTTC. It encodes CASSVEVAGPQETQYF.

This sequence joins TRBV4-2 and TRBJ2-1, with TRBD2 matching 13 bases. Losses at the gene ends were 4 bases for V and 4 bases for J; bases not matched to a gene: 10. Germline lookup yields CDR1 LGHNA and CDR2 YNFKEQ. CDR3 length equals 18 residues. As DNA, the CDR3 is TGTGCCAGCAGCCCTGGGACTAGCGGGGAGGCCCTGTACAATGAGCAGTTCTTC. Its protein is CASSPGTSGEALYNEQFF.

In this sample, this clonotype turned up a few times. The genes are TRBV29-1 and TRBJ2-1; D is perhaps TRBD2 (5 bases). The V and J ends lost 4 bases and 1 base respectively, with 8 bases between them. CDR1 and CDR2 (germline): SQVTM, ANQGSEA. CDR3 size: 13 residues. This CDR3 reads CSVVARSYNEQFF. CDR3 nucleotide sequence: TGCAGCGTTGTAGCGAGGTCCTACAATGAGCAGTTCTTC.

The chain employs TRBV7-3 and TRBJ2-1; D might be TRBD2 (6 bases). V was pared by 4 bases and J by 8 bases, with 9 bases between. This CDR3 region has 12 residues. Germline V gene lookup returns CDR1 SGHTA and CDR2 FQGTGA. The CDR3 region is CASSSWGDEQFF. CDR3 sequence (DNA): TGTGCCAGCAGCTCCTGGGGGGATGAGCAGTTCTTC. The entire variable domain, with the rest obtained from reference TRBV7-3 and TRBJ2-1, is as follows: GAGVSQTPSNKVTEKGKYVELRCDPISGHTALYWYRQSLGQGPEFLIYFQGTGAADDSGLPNDRFFAVRPEGSVSTLKIQRTERGDSAVYLCASSSWGDEQFFGPGTRLTVL.

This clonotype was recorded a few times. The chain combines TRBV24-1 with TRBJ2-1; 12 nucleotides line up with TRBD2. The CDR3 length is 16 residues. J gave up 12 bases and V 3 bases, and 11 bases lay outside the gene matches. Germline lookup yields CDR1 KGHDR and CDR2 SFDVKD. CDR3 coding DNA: TGTGCCACCAGTGATCCTAGCGGGAGGGTCTCGGAGGTGCAGTTCTTC. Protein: CATSDPSGRVSEVQFF.

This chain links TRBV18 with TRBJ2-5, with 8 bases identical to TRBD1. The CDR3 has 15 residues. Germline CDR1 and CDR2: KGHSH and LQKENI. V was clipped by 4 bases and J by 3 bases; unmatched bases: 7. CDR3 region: CASSLGQGPEETQYF. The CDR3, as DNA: TGTGCCAGCTCACTCGGACAGGGCCCAGAAGAGACCCAGTACTTC.

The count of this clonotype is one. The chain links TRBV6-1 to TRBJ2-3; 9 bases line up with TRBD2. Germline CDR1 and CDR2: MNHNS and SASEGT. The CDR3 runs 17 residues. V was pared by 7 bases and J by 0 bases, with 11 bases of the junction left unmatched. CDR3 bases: TGTGCCAGCACAGAGAACGGGCTAGCGGGAAGCACAGATACGCAGTATTTT. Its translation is CASTENGLAGSTDTQYF.

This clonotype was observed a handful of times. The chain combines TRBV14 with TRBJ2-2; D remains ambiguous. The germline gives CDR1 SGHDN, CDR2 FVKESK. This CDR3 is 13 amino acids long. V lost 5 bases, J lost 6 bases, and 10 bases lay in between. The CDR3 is CASSTVSAGELFF. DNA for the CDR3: TGTGCCAGCAGCACTGTGTCGGCCGGGGAGCTGTTTTTT.

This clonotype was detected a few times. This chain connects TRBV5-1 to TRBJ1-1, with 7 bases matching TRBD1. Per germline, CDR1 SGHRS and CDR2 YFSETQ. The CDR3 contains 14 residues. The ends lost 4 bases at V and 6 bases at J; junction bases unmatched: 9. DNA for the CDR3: TGCGCCAGCAGCCCCGAGGGGGCGCTGGCTGAAGCTTTCTTT. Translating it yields CASSPEGALAEAFF. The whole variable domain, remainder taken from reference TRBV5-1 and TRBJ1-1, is KAGVTQTPRYLIKTRGQQVTLSCSPISGHRSVSWYQQTPGQGLQFLFEYFSETQRNKGNFPGRFSGRQFSNSRSEMNVSTLELGDSALYLCASSPEGALAEAFFGQGTRLTVV.

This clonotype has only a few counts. The CDR3 sequence: CASSFGAGSPAEAFF. The CDR3 DNA is TGTGCCAGCAGTTTTGGGGCAGGGTCGCCAGCTGAAGCTTTCTTT. The chain uses TRBV12-3 or TRBV12-4 and TRBJ1-1; D may be TRBD1 (5 bases). The V end was cut by 3 bases, the J end by 6 bases, with 17 bases between. There are 15 residues in the CDR3.

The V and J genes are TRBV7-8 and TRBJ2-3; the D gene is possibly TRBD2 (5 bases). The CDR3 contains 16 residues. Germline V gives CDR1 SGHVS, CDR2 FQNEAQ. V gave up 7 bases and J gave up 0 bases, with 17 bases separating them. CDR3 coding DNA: TGTGCCAGCATATACTCGACCAGGACTAGCACAGATACGCAGTATTTT. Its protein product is CASIYSTRTSTDTQYF.

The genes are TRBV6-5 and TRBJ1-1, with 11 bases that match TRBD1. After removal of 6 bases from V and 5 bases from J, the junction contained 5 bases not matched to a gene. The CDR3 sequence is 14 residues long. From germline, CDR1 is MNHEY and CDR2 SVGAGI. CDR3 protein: CASRPDRGRTEAFF. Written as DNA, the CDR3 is TGTGCCAGCAGGCCGGACAGGGGGCGGACTGAAGCTTTCTTT.

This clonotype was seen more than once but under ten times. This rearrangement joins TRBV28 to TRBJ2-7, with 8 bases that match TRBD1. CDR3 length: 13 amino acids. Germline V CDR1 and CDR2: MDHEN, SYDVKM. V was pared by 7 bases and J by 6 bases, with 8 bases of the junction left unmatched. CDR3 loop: CASTGQGGIEQYF. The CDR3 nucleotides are TGTGCCAGCACTGGACAGGGTGGGATCGAGCAGTACTTC. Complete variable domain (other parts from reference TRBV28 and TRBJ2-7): DVKVTQSSRYLVKRTGEKVFLECVQDMDHENMFWYRQDPGLGLRLIYFSYDVKMKEKGDIPEGYSVSREKKERFSLILESASTNQTSMYLCASTGQGGIEQYFGPGTRLTVT.

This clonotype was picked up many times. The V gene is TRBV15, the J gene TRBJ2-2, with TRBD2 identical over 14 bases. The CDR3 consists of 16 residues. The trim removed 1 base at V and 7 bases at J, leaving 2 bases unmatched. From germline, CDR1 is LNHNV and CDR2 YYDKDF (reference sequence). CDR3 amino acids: CATSRVGLAGGGELFF. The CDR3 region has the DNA TGTGCCACCAGCAGAGTTGGACTAGCGGGAGGCGGGGAGCTGTTTTTT. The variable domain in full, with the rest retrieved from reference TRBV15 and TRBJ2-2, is DAMVIQNPRYQVTQFGKPVTLSCSQTLNHNVMYWYQQKSSQAPKLLFHYYDKDFNNEADTPDNFQSRRPNTSFCFLDIRSPGLGDTAMYLCATSRVGLAGGGELFFGEGSRLTVL.

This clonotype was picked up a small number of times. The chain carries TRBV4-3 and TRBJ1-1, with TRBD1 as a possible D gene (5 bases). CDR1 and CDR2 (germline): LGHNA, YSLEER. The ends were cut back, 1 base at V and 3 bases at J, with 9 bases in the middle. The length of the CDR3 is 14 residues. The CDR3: CASSQVLGDTEAFF. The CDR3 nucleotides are TGCGCCAGCAGCCAAGTTTTAGGGGACACTGAAGCTTTCTTT.

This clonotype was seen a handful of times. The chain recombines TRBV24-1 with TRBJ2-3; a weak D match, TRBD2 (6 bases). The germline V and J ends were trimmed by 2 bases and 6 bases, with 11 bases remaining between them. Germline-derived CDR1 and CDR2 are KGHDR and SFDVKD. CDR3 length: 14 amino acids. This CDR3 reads CATSDYQRGDTQYF. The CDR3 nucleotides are TGTGCCACCAGTGATTACCAACGGGGGGATACGCAGTATTTT.

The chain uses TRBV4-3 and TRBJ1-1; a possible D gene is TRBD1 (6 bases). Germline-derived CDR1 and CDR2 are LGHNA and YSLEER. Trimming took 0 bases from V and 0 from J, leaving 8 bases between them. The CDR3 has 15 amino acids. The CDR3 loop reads CASSQEQGMNTEAFF. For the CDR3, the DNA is TGCGCCAGCAGCCAAGAGCAGGGGATGAACACTGAAGCTTTCTTT.

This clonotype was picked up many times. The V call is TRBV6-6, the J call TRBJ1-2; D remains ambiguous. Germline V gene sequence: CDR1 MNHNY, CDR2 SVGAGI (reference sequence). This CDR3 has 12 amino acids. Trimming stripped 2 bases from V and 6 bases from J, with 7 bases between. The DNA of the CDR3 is TGTGCCAGCAGTTACGGCCTTGATGGCTACACCTTC. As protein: CASSYGLDGYTF.

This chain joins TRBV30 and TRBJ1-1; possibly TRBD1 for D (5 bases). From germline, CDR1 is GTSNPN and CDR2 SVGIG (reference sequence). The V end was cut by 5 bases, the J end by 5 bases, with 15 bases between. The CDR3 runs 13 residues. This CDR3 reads CAWGWGVGTEAFF. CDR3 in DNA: TGTGCCTGGGGCTGGGGGGTAGGAACTGAAGCTTTCTTT. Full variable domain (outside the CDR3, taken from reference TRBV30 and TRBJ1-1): SQTIHQWPATLVQPVGSPLSLECTVEGTSNPNLYWYRQAAGRGLQLLFYSVGIGQISSEVPQNLSASRPQDRQFILSSKKLLLSDSGFYLCAWGWGVGTEAFFGQGTRLTVV.

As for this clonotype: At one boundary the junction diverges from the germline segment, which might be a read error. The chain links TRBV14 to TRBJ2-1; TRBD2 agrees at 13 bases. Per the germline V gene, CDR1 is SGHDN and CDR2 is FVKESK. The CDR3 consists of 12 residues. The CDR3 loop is CASSQTSGRAIF. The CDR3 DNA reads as TGTGCCAGCAGCCAAACTAGCGGGAGGGCGATCTTC.

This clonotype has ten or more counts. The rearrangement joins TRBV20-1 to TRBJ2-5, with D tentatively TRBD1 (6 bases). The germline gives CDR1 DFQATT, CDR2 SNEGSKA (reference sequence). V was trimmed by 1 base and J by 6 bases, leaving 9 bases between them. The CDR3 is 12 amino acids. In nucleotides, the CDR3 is TGCAGTGCTAGAGTAGGACAGAAGACCCAGTACTTC. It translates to CSARVGQKTQYF.

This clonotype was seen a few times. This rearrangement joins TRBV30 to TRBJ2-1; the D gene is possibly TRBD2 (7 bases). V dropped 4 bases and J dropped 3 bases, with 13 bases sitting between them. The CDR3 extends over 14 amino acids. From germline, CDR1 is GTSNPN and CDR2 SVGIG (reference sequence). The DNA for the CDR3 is TGTGCCTGGAAGCGGGGCAGGGGCTACAATGAGCAGTTCTTC. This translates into CAWKRGRGYNEQFF.

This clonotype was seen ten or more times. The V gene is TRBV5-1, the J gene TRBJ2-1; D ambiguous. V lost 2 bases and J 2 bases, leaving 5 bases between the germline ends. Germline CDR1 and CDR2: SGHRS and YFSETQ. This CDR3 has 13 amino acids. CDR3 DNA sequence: TGCGCCAGCAGCTTAGCTACCTACAATGAGCAGTTCTTC. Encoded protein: CASSLATYNEQFF.